These 14 T cell receptor beta chains were sequenced from one sample in a study of blood T cell repertoires in COVID-19. Assay: immunoSEQ multiplex PCR; the TCRdb copy retains only in-frame clones and omits some. There are about 160,000 clones in the sample; just under 80% occur only once, and roughly 13% lies in the top ten. The material sequenced was peripheral blood. Receptors were obtained from a woman aged 80 or over with acute or convalescent COVID-19.

The chain links TRBV5-1 to TRBJ1-4; TRBD1 matches 7 bases. The length of the CDR3 is 15 residues. CDR1 SGHRS and CDR2 YFSETQ come from the germline V gene. V lost 0 bases, J lost 4 bases, and 3 bases stayed unmatched. Here the CDR3 DNA reads TGCGCCAGCAGCTTGGAGGGACAGAGTAATGAAAAACTGTTTTTT. Amino acid sequence: CASSLEGQSNEKLFF.

The chain has TRBV9 and TRBJ2-3; 9 bases match TRBD2. The CDR3 length is 16 residues. Germline CDR1 is SGDLS and CDR2 is YYNGEE. J was trimmed by 2 bases and V by 4 bases; bases with no gene match: 8. The DNA of the CDR3 is TGTGCCAGCAGCACCTATAGCGGGAGAATCACAGATACGCAGTATTTT. Protein product: CASSTYSGRITDTQYF. Full variable domain (missing parts from reference TRBV9 and TRBJ2-3): DSGVTQTPKHLITATGQRVTLRCSPRSGDLSVYWYQQSLDQGLQFLIQYYNGEERAKGNILERFSAQQFPDLHSELNLSSLELGDSALYFCASSTYSGRITDTQYFGPGTRLTVL.

The chain carries TRBV28 and TRBJ2-7; 10 nucleotides align to TRBD2. Germline CDR1 is MDHEN and CDR2 is SYDVKM. Germline trimming cut 2 bases from V and 7 bases from J; bases unmatched to any gene: 8. There are 15 residues in the CDR3. The CDR3 protein is CASSLRSSGSLEQYF. The CDR3 nucleotides read TGTGCCAGCAGTTTAAGGTCTAGCGGGAGTTTAGAGCAGTACTTC.

The genes are TRBV5-1 and TRBJ2-6; TRBD2 is a possible D gene (5 bases). Looked up from germline, CDR1 is SGHRS and CDR2 is YFSETQ. The V end was cut by 4 bases, the J end by 2 bases, with 16 bases between. The CDR3 has 17 amino acids. CDR3 loop: CASSRDAKGAGANVLTF. DNA of the CDR3: TGCGCCAGCAGCCGGGATGCAAAGGGCGCTGGGGCCAACGTCCTGACTTTC.

The V gene is TRBV15, the J gene TRBJ2-5; D remains ambiguous. The germline V gene encodes CDR1 LNHNV and CDR2 YYDKDF (reference sequence). Trimming removed 1 base at V and 5 bases at J, with 11 bases between. CDR3 length: 14 amino acids. CDR3 DNA sequence: TGTGCCACCAGCAGAGGAGGTGCGGAGGAGACCCAGTACTTC. Its protein product is CATSRGGAEETQYF.

The chain uses TRBV2 and TRBJ2-7; D perhaps matches TRBD2 (6 bases). The germline CDR1 and CDR2 sequences are SNHLY and FYNNEI. Deletions cut 8 bases from V and 3 bases from J, with 17 bases between. The CDR3 covers 14 residues. The CDR3 is CASAPSEKFYEQYF. The DNA for the CDR3 is TGTGCCAGCGCGCCTAGCGAGAAATTCTACGAGCAGTACTTC.

The genes are TRBV7-2 and TRBJ2-5; possible D gene TRBD1, 6 bases. V lost 5 bases, J lost 5 bases, and 18 bases lay in between. Looked up from germline, CDR1 is SGHTA and CDR2 is FQGNSA. The CDR3 covers 15 residues. DNA for the CDR3: TGTGCCAGCAGCCCAATACCCCAGGGGTACGAGACCCAGTACTTC. The encoded protein is CASSPIPQGYETQYF.

This chain joins TRBV4-1 and TRBJ1-4; TRBD1 aligns across 7 bases. Germline assignment: CDR1 MGHRA and CDR2 YSYEKL. The V gene end was trimmed by 4 bases and the J gene end by 6 bases; junction bases not matched to a gene: 5. This CDR3 has 14 residues. The CDR3 region is CASSLTGLDEKLFF. The CDR3 DNA is TGCGCCAGCAGCCTGACAGGGCTTGATGAAAAACTGTTTTTT.

V is TRBV27 and J is TRBJ2-5; D is possibly TRBD1 (5 bases). CDR3 size: 15 residues. The ends were cut back, 2 bases at V and 5 bases at J, with 15 bases in the middle. Germline values: CDR1 MNHEY, CDR2 SMNVEV (reference sequence). The CDR3 sequence is CASSLRGRGWETQYF. The CDR3 nucleotides read TGTGCCAGCAGTTTAAGGGGTAGGGGATGGGAGACCCAGTACTTC.

V usage is TRBV3-1 (or the pseudogene TRBV3-2) and J usage is TRBJ2-7; no firm D call. This CDR3 contains 14 residues. Germline loops: CDR1 LGHDT, CDR2 YNNKEL (reference sequence). Trimming took 0 bases from V and 0 from J, leaving 6 bases between them. CDR3 nucleotide sequence: TGTGCCAGCAGCCAAGACCTCTACTCCTACGAGCAGTACTTC. This sequence encodes CASSQDLYSYEQYF.

J is TRBJ2-7 and V is TRBV5-5; possibly TRBD1 for D (6 bases). CDR1 is SGHKS and CDR2 is YYEKEE in the germline V gene (reference sequence). V shed 5 bases and J shed 5 bases, with 8 bases lying between them. CDR3 length equals 11 residues. CDR3 sequence: CASSGQNEQYF. DNA for the CDR3: TGTGCCAGCAGTGGACAGAACGAGCAGTACTTC.

This clone has a handful of counts. V is TRBV29-1 and J is TRBJ1-2, with a possible D match to TRBD1 (6 bases). The CDR3 consists of 16 residues. V was pared by 4 bases and J by 0 bases, with 18 bases between. Looked up from germline, CDR1 is SQVTM and CDR2 is ANQGSEA. CDR3 region: CSVVKLRTETNYGYTF. The CDR3 nucleotides read TGCAGCGTTGTAAAGCTTCGGACAGAAACTAACTATGGCTACACCTTC. The variable domain in full, with the rest retrieved from reference TRBV29-1 and TRBJ1-2, is SAVISQKPSRDICQRGTSLTIQCQVDSQVTMMFWYRQQPGQSLTLIATANQGSEATYESGFVIDKFPISRPNLTFSTLTVSNMSPEDSSIYLCSVVKLRTETNYGYTFGSGTRLTVV.

On this clone: Other DNA sequences of this sample code for an identical CDR3. This CDR3 is CASSLVSEQYF. The CDR3 DNA sequence: TGTGCCAGCAGCTTAGTTAGCGAGCAGTACTTC. The chain uses TRBV7-9 and TRBJ2-7; unclear D gene. Trimming shortened V by 1 base and J by 6 bases, and 4 bases separated the two germline ends. CDR1 and CDR2 (germline): SEHNR, FQNEAQ (reference sequence). CDR3 length: 11 amino acids.

The chain couples TRBV15 to TRBJ1-2, with TRBD1 identical over 10 bases. CDR3 length equals 15 residues. CDR1 is LNHNV, CDR2 YYDKDF, per germline (reference sequence). The V gene end was trimmed by 8 bases and the J gene end by 7 bases; junction bases not matched to a gene: 13. CDR3 nucleotide sequence: TGTGCCACCGGCATCGGGAGACAGGGGGCTTCTGGCTACACCTTC. Translating it yields CATGIGRQGASGYTF.